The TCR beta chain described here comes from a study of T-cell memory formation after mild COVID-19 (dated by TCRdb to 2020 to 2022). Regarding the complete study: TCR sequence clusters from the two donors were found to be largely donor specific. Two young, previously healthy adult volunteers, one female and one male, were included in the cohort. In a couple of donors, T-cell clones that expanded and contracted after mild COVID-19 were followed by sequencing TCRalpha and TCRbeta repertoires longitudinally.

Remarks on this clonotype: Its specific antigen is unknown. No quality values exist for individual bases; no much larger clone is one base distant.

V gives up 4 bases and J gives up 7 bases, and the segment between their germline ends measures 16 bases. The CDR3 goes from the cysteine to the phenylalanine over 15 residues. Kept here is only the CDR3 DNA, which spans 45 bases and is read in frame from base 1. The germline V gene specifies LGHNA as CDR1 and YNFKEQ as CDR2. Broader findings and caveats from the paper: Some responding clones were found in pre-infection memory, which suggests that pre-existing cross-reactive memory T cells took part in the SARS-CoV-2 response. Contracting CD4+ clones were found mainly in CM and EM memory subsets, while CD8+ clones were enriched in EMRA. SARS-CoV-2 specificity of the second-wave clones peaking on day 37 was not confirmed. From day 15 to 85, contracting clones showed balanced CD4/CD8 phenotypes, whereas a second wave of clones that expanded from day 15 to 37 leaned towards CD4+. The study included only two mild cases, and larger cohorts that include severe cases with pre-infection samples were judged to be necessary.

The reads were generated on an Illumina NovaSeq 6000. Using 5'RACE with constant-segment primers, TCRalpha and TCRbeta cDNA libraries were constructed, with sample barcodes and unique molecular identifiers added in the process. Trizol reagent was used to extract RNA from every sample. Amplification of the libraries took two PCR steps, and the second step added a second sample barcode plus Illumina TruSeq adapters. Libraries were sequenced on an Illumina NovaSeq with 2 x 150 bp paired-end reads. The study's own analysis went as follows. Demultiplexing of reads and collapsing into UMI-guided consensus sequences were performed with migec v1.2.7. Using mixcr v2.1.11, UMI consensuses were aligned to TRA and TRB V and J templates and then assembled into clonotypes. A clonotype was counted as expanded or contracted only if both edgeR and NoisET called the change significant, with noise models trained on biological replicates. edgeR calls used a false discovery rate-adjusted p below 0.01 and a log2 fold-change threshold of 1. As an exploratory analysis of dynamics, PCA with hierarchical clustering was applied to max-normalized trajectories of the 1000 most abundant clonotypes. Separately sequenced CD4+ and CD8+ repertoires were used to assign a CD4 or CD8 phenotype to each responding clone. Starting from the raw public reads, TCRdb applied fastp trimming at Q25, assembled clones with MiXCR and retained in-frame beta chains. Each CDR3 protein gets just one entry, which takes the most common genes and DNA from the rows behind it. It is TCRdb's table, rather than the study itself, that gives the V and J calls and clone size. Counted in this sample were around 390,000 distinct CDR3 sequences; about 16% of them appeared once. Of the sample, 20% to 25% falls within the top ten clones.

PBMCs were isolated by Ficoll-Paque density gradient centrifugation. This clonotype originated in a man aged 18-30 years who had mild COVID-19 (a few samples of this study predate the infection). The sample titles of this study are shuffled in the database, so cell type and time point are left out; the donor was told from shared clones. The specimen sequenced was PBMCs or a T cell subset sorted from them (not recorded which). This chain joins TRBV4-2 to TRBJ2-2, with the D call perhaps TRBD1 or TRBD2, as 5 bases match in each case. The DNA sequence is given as TGTGCCAGCAGCCGGCCCGGGGCCACGGGCGGGGAGCTGTTTTTT. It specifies CASSRPGATGGELFF.